The clone carrying this T cell receptor beta chain was observed a few times. Antigen unknown. V was pared by 0 bases and J by 3 bases, with 10 bases between. Germline V CDR1 and CDR2: SGHDT, YYEEEE. The CDR3 loop spans 14 amino acids. This sample stems from a study of T-cell memory formation after mild COVID-19. Looking at the study overall: TCR clusters were mostly donor specific. General study findings and limits: Clones which contracted sat mainly in CM and EM if CD4+, and in EMRA if CD8+.

TCRdb passed the 5' RACE reads through MiXCR, listing each CDR3 protein once. The sample lists over 60,000 distinct CDR3 sequences, 16% occurring once. The TCR originated in an adult woman who had mild COVID-19 (a few samples of this study predate the infection). Cell type and time point are not known. The rearrangement joins TRBV5-6 to TRBJ2-7, with a possible D match to TRBD1 (5 bases). Sequenced input: PBMCs or a T cell subset sorted from them (not recorded which). The CDR3 DNA is TGTGCCAGCAGCTTGGAGGGAACAGGCTACGAGCAGTACTTC. It encodes CASSLEGTGYEQYF.